The present entry profiles one TCR beta chain with its context. Its antigen remains undetermined. No quality values exist for individual bases; no much larger clone is one base distant. These data are taken from a study of blood T cell repertoires in COVID-19 (dated by TCRdb to about 2020). Background for the entire study: Samples from collaborators originated in the United States, Italy and Spain and spanned both the acute and convalescent phases of COVID-19. The material from the prospective study consisted of cDNA or gDNA derived from T cells, B-cell-depleted T cells, or PBMCs. Subjects who had been exposed to COVID-19, were actively infected with it, or had recovered from it provided the deeply sampled blood TCRbeta repertoires that made up the dataset. The repertoires were released in a freely available public database intended as a resource for research on the immune response to SARS-CoV-2. The samples were drawn from the first 160 participants of the ongoing ImmuneRACE study and from 1,254 subjects provided by 6 global collaborators. The sample metadata nearly always contained a de-identified subject ID, COVID-19 status, age in years and sex. HLA class I and class II types, where available, came from metadata supplied by the sample provider rather than from assay-based typing. Results and caveats for the whole study, not just this receptor: Clinical and demographic metadata were provided uncurated, with the amount varying by source and participant.

TCRbeta CDR3 regions were amplified from genomic DNA by means of the immunoSEQ Assay, a bias-controlled multiplex PCR. Per the source publication's procedure: Nucleated cell counts per sample were estimated from amplification of reference gene primers within the assay. To quantify the absolute abundance of each unique TCRbeta CDR3 rearrangement, sequence reads were collapsed and filtered. For each sample, productive Simpson clonality was calculated as the square root of Simpson's diversity index over productive rearrangements. TCRdb mirrors the immuneACCESS table, restricted to in-frame sequences. Some clones are absent from its copies; in checked studies, under half trace to an unresolved V gene, and the reason for the others is unknown. The V and J calls and the clone size are those of that table, but D and trimming were determined from the DNA. The sample data list approximately 180,000 clones, and roughly 76% of these were observed just once. The leading ten clones occupy about 12% of the sample.

CDR1 and CDR2 were assigned from the germline V gene as SGDLS and YYNGEE. The CDR3 contains 14 residues, cysteine and phenylalanine counted. Of the read, only the CDR3 DNA is kept; its 42 bases are in frame from base 1. V is clipped by 6 bases and J by 4 bases, and the sequence between their germline boundaries is 16 bases long. In Seattle, one collaborating source enrolled patients while the infection was active and tracked those patients longitudinally over the course of disease. The collaborating institutions used their own protocols to collect whole blood in K2EDTA tubes. For TCRbeta analysis, collaborators shipped samples in one of three forms: frozen whole blood, isolated PBMCs, or DNA extracted from either of those sample types.

The material sequenced was peripheral blood. This receptor chain uses TRBV9 and TRBJ1-2, with no reliable assignment of the D segment. This clonotype originated in a woman aged 80 or older with COVID-19, enrolled during active disease. The CDR3 region: CASTHSHGPYGYTF. The DNA reads as follows: TGTGCCAGCACCCACTCTCATGGGCCCTATGGCTACACCTTC.